Below are 30 T cell receptor beta chains sequenced from a single sample in a study of T cell repertoires in cytomegalovirus infection. TCRdb fed the reads into MiXCR, producing one record per CDR3 protein. Among tens of thousands of distinct CDR3 sequences, 25% to 30% were seen once, and the ten largest hold roughly 65%. For these receptors, no antigen is known. Here the sequenced sample was CD8+ T cells from cultured PBMCs, taken from culture after CMV antigen stimulation. Every receptor here comes from a human donor in good health (CMV status not recorded). Some clones in this sample may be carry-over from other donors' samples.

The chain carries TRBV6-4 and TRBJ2-7, with a weak D call TRBD2 (6 bases). This CDR3 spans 14 amino acids. CDR1 is MRHNA, CDR2 SNTAGT, per germline. Trimming took off 2 bases at V and 2 bases at J, with 10 bases between the two ends. Written as DNA, the CDR3 is TGTGCCAGCAGTGACGCCAGGAGGGCCTACGAGCAGTACTTC. Its protein is CASSDARRAYEQYF.

This clonotype was counted many times. The chain carries TRBV25-1 and TRBJ1-1; TRBD1 might be the D (5 bases). Germline V gene sequence: CDR1 MGHDK, CDR2 SYGVNS. The CDR3 is 13 amino acids. V was cut by 4 bases and J by 10 bases, with 16 bases left in between. The CDR3 loop reads CASSVGTPGGAFF. DNA of the CDR3: TGTGCCAGCAGTGTCGGGACCCCCGGGGGAGCTTTCTTT.

The chain recombines TRBV12-3 or TRBV12-4 with TRBJ2-1; TRBD2 matches 8 bases. Trimming took 3 bases from V and 5 from J; bases not matched to a gene: 6. The CDR3 runs 15 residues. The CDR3 loop reads CASSFGGRSNNEQFF. CDR3 DNA sequence: TGTGCCAGCAGTTTTGGCGGGAGGAGTAACAATGAGCAGTTCTTC.

This clonotype was seen a handful of times. The V and J genes are TRBV11-1 and TRBJ2-5; D may be TRBD2 (6 bases). Germline CDR1 reads SGHAT; CDR2 reads FQDESV (reference sequence). The CDR3 sequence is 14 residues long. V lost 3 bases and J lost 4, with 12 bases in between. The CDR3 protein is CASSLVPGGETQYF. The CDR3 nucleotides are TGTGCCAGCAGCTTGGTCCCCGGGGGAGAGACCCAGTACTTC.

This clonotype was seen more than once but under ten times. The rearrangement uses TRBV6-2 or TRBV6-3 and TRBJ2-1; TRBD2 matches 15 bases. CDR1 and CDR2 (germline): MNHEY, SVGEGT. CDR3 length: 15 amino acids. With V trimmed by 4 bases and J by 7 bases, 2 bases remained unmatched. The CDR3 region has the DNA TGTGCCAGCAGTTTGGGACTAGCGGGGGGAAATGAGCAGTTCTTC. Its translation: CASSLGLAGGNEQFF.

There are a few counts of this clonotype. This chain connects TRBV4-1 to TRBJ2-2; TRBD2 matches 7 bases. CDR3 length equals 14 residues. Germline CDR1 MGHRA, CDR2 YSYEKL. The junction had 4 bases not matched to a gene; V was cut back by 4 bases and J by 5 bases. CDR3 DNA: TGCGCCAGCAGCCTGGGACTATTAACCGGGGAGCTGTTTTTT. Protein: CASSLGLLTGELFF.

This clonotype has just a few counts. The chain is built from TRBV28 and TRBJ1-6; 8 nucleotides line up with TRBD1. The CDR3 is made up of 13 amino acids. Germline V gives CDR1 MDHEN, CDR2 SYDVKM. Trimming took 10 bases from V and 7 from J; bases not matched to a gene: 6. The CDR3 protein is CANRGTANSPLHF. The CDR3 DNA is TGTGCCAACAGGGGGACAGCCAATTCACCCCTCCACTTT.

CDR3 coding DNA: TGTGCCAGCAGCCAATACCCTAACGAGCAGTACTTC. Protein product: CASSQYPNEQYF. The chain recombines TRBV7-9 with TRBJ2-7; no reliable D call. Germline V lookup: CDR1 SEHNR, CDR2 FQNEAQ (reference sequence). This CDR3 has 12 amino acids. Trimming stripped 5 bases from V and 5 bases from J, with 10 bases between. Using reference TRBV7-9 and TRBJ2-7 for the parts outside the CDR3, the full variable domain is DTGVSQNPRHKITKRGQNVTFRCDPISEHNRLYWYRQTLGQGPEFLTYFQNEAQLEKSRLLSDRFSAERPKGSFSTLEIQRTEQGDSAMYLCASSQYPNEQYFGPGTRLTVT.

This clonotype was recorded many times. The V call is TRBV6-1, the J call TRBJ1-6; D call uncertain. The germline V gene has CDR1 MNHNS and CDR2 SASEGT. The CDR3 sequence is 15 residues long. Trimming stripped 7 bases from V and 3 bases from J, with 13 bases between. DNA for the CDR3: TGTGCCAGCAAGTTTGGGCGGGACTATAATTCACCCCTCCACTTT. Protein product: CASKFGRDYNSPLHF.

The chain is built from TRBV7-9 and TRBJ2-7, with 7 bases fitting TRBD1. The germline gives CDR1 SEHNR, CDR2 FQNEAQ (reference sequence). The CDR3 consists of 14 residues. The ends lost 4 bases at V and 3 bases at J; junction bases unmatched: 6. The CDR3 protein is CASSSQHRGYEQYF. The CDR3 nucleotides are TGTGCCAGCAGCTCACAACACAGGGGCTACGAGCAGTACTTC.

The CDR3 nucleotides are TGTGCCAGCAGTTTCCCGGGGGACTCTGGAAACACCATATATTTT. Its translation: CASSFPGDSGNTIYF. The V and J genes are TRBV12-3 or TRBV12-4 and TRBJ1-3, with D perhaps TRBD1 (5 bases). This CDR3 spans 15 amino acids. V was cut by 3 bases and J by 0 bases, with 9 bases left in between.

The rearrangement uses TRBV12-3 or TRBV12-4 and TRBJ1-1; a possible D gene is TRBD1 (6 bases). The CDR3 runs to 16 residues. V was trimmed by 6 bases and J by 0 bases, leaving 17 bases between them. The CDR3 region has the DNA TGTGCCAGCAGCCCAGGACAGCCGAACTTGAACACTGAAGCTTTCTTT. Protein sequence: CASSPGQPNLNTEAFF.

This clonotype was seen at least ten times. The chain is built from TRBV12-3 or TRBV12-4 and TRBJ2-1; D call uncertain. There are 15 residues in the CDR3. V lost 1 base and J 2 bases, leaving 9 bases between the germline ends. CDR3 residues: CASSLGVLAYNEQFF. Here the CDR3 DNA reads TGTGCCAGCAGTTTAGGGGTGCTGGCCTACAATGAGCAGTTCTTC.

This clonotype has only a few counts. The chain uses TRBV4-3 and TRBJ1-5, with D possibly being TRBD1 (5 bases). Trimming removed 0 bases at V and 4 bases at J, with 16 bases between. This CDR3 has 17 amino acids. Germline V lookup: CDR1 LGHNA, CDR2 YSLEER. The CDR3 here is CASSQDTGLRTNQPQHF. DNA of the CDR3: TGCGCCAGCAGCCAAGACACGGGACTCCGGACAAATCAGCCCCAGCATTTT.

This clonotype is medium-sized in the sample. V and J are TRBV7-2 and TRBJ2-2; TRBD2 agrees at 12 bases. V trimming: 0 bases; J trimming: 5 bases; junction bases outside the gene matches: 7. The CDR3 spans 18 residues. Germline V lookup: CDR1 SGHTA, CDR2 FQGNSA. The CDR3 loop reads CASSLAPGLAGPTGELFF. In DNA form, the CDR3 reads TGTGCCAGCAGCTTAGCCCCCGGACTAGCGGGGCCAACCGGGGAGCTGTTTTTT.

This clonotype was counted a few times. This chain links TRBV4-3 with TRBJ2-3, with 10 bases lining up with TRBD2. The germline CDR1 and CDR2 sequences are LGHNA and YSLEER. CDR3 size: 16 residues. V lost 4 bases, J lost 3 bases, and 7 bases stayed unmatched. CDR3 nucleotide sequence: TGCGCCAGCAGCCTTAGCGGGGGGCTTAATACAGATACGCAGTATTTT. Residues: CASSLSGGLNTDTQYF.

This clonotype came up a few times. V usage is TRBV15 and J usage is TRBJ1-6; D possibly corresponds to TRBD1 (5 bases). The V gene's germline CDR1 is LNHNV and CDR2 YYDKDF (reference sequence). V lost 0 bases and J lost 8, with 11 bases in between. This CDR3 has 15 amino acids. Here the CDR3 DNA reads TGTGCCACCAGCAGAGACAGGGATCGTTATTCACCCCTCCACTTT. Its translation is CATSRDRDRYSPLHF.

This clonotype was counted only a few times. V is TRBV28 and J is TRBJ2-3; D may be TRBD2 (5 bases). The CDR3 covers 13 residues. With 6 bases removed from V and 3 bases from J, the gap between germline ends came to 10 bases. Germline CDR1 MDHEN, CDR2 SYDVKM. CDR3 protein: CASSKSGTDTQYF. The CDR3 bases are TGTGCCAGCAGCAAGAGCGGTACAGATACGCAGTATTTT.

The chain combines TRBV27 with TRBJ2-7, with 8 positions matching TRBD1. Looked up from germline, CDR1 is MNHEY and CDR2 is SMNVEV (reference sequence). This CDR3 region has 15 residues. V lost 8 bases and J lost 0; bases outside the gene matches: 9. The CDR3 spells CASRQTGGSSYEQYF. The CDR3, as DNA: TGTGCCAGCCGACAAACAGGGGGAAGCTCCTACGAGCAGTACTTC.

Of note for this clonotype: One junction end disagrees with the germline gene, perhaps due to a read error. The chain employs TRBV7-6 and TRBJ1-1; 10 nucleotides align to TRBD1. This CDR3 is 17 amino acids long. The germline V gene encodes CDR1 SGHVS and CDR2 FNYEAQ. The CDR3 spells CATSLSTGQGVNTEAFF. In nucleotides, the CDR3 is TGTGCCACCAGCTTATCTACAGGACAGGGGGTGAACACTGAAGCTTTCTTT.

This clonotype has at least ten counts. The chain is built from TRBV7-3 and TRBJ2-3; 10 nucleotides align to TRBD2. The CDR3 is made up of 15 amino acids. The V gene's germline CDR1 is SGHTA and CDR2 FQGTGA. The V gene end was trimmed by 5 bases and the J gene end by 2 bases; junction bases not matched to a gene: 4. The DNA of the CDR3 is TGTGCCAGCAGCCCTAGCGGGGGCTACACAGATACGCAGTATTTT. It yields the protein CASSPSGGYTDTQYF. Together with reference TRBV7-3 and TRBJ2-3, the CDR3 gives the full variable domain: GAGVSQTPSNKVTEKGKYVELRCDPISGHTALYWYRQSLGQGPEFLIYFQGTGAADDSGLPNDRFFAVRPEGSVSTLKIQRTERGDSAVYLCASSPSGGYTDTQYFGPGTRLTVL.

This clonotype was counted only a few times. The genes are TRBV6-6 and TRBJ2-2; a possible D gene is TRBD2 (5 bases). The CDR3 runs to 18 residues. Trimming removed 0 bases from V and 3 bases from J, with 17 bases in between. Germline-derived CDR1 and CDR2 are MNHNY and SVGAGI (reference sequence). The CDR3 reads CASSYSGVRERDTGELFF. The CDR3 coding sequence is TGTGCCAGCAGTTACTCGGGTGTGAGGGAGCGAGACACCGGGGAGCTGTTTTTT.

This clonotype appeared once. Written as DNA, the CDR3 is TGCAGTGCTACCCGCCTCTACGAGCAGTACTTC. Translated: CSATRLYEQYF. J is TRBJ2-7 and V is TRBV20-1; D gene uncertain. The V gene's germline CDR1 is DFQATT and CDR2 SNEGSKA (reference sequence). Trimming removed 4 bases from V and 3 bases from J, with 7 bases in between. CDR3 size: 11 residues.

This clonotype was recorded a few times. This sequence joins TRBV6-6 and TRBJ1-1; no firm D call. The germline CDR1 and CDR2 sequences are MNHNY and SVGAGI (reference sequence). Trimming pared 0 bases from V and 8 bases from J, leaving 7 bases between. This CDR3 region has 12 residues. The CDR3 DNA is TGTGCCAGCAGTTACTCGCTGCGGGAAGCTTTCTTT. Protein sequence: CASSYSLREAFF.

The table lists this clonotype with many counts. V and J are TRBV7-2 and TRBJ1-3, with TRBD1 matching over 8 bases. The CDR3 runs to 18 residues. The J segment lost 3 bases and the V segment lost 2 bases, leaving 12 bases of the junction unmatched. CDR1 is SGHTA and CDR2 is FQGNSA in the germline V gene. The CDR3 nucleotides read TGTGCCAGCAGCTTAACGGGACAGGCCCTACTGAGTGGAAACACCATATATTTT. The encoded protein is CASSLTGQALLSGNTIYF.

The gene calls are TRBV7-9 and TRBJ1-2; no definite D call. This CDR3 region has 14 residues. The ends were cut back, 1 base at V and 2 bases at J, with 8 bases in the middle. Germline V gene sequence: CDR1 SEHNR, CDR2 FQNEAQ (reference sequence). The CDR3 DNA sequence: TGTGCCAGCAGCTTAGAATCACCGAACTATGGCTACACCTTC. Translating it yields CASSLESPNYGYTF. The full variable domain, completed using reference TRBV7-9 and TRBJ1-2, is DTGVSQNPRHKITKRGQNVTFRCDPISEHNRLYWYRQTLGQGPEFLTYFQNEAQLEKSRLLSDRFSAERPKGSFSTLEIQRTEQGDSAMYLCASSLESPNYGYTFGSGTRLTVV.

Regarding this clonotype: This may be a read error: a much more frequent sequence differs by one nucleotide. V and J are TRBV7-6 and TRBJ1-5; TRBD1 might be the D (5 bases). The germline V gene encodes CDR1 SGHVS and CDR2 FNYEAQ. CDR3 length: 17 residues. The CDR3 protein is CASSPRAGEYSNQPRHF. The CDR3 DNA reads as TGTGCCAGCAGCCCCCGAGCGGGGGAATATAGCAATCAGCCCCGGCATTTT.

The count of this clonotype is one. Since a much larger clone is just one base distant, this may be a read error. The chain combines TRBV7-9 with TRBJ1-1, with D unresolved. Germline CDR1 is SEHNR and CDR2 is FQNEAQ (reference sequence). This CDR3 has 12 amino acids. The CDR3 loop is CANSPGNTEAFF. The CDR3 coding sequence is TGTGCCAACAGCCCGGGGAACACTGAAGCTTTCTTT. The full variable domain, rest sourced from reference TRBV7-9 and TRBJ1-1, is DTGVSQNPRHKITKRGQNVTFRCDPISEHNRLYWYRQTLGQGPEFLTYFQNEAQLEKSRLLSDRFSAERPKGSFSTLEIQRTEQGDSAMYLCANSPGNTEAFFGQGTRLTVV.

This sequence joins TRBV12-3 or TRBV12-4 and TRBJ1-1, with unresolved D. CDR3 length: 16 residues. V shed 1 base and J shed 1 base, with 13 bases lying between them. The CDR3 region has the DNA TGTGCCAGCAGTTTAGTGGTTTTCGAATCGAACACTGAAGCTTTCTTT. Protein product: CASSLVVFESNTEAFF.

This clonotype appeared many times. The CDR3 sequence is CASSLYGDTYNEQFF. CDR3 nucleotide sequence: TGTGCCAGCAGCTTGTACGGGGACACCTACAATGAGCAGTTCTTC. The V call is TRBV5-5, the J call TRBJ2-1, with a possible D match to TRBD1 (6 bases). The CDR3 length is 15 residues. Trimming removed 1 base at V and 2 bases at J, with 10 bases between. Per the germline V gene, CDR1 is SGHKS and CDR2 is YYEKEE (reference sequence).